This TCR beta chain was recovered during a study of T-cell reconstitution after alpha-beta-depleted transplantation in children (TCRdb year 2016). Concerning the study at large: T-cell immune reconstitution after TCRalphabeta/CD19-depleted allogeneic hematopoietic cell transplantation in children was quantitatively tracked in the study by means of TCR repertoire profiling. Broader findings and caveats from the paper: The apparently early alphabetaT-cell count recovery about two months after transplant was reportedly dependent on only several hundred rapidly expanded clones derived from non-depleted graft cells. In some patients, the high TCRbeta diversity seen at day 60 was put down to recipient T cells and intrathymic progenitors that had survived conditioning. Over subsequent months, a decline in hyperexpanded clone frequencies was noted, and after one year, T-cell counts and TCRbeta diversity were mostly ascribed to newly produced T cells.

Library method: PCR. Instrument used: Illumina HiSeq 2500. Molecular barcoding was employed in the preparation of TCR libraries, with unique molecular identifiers being used to normalize TCRbeta repertoire quantification. TCRdb redid the processing of the public reads, applying fastp at Q25 and MiXCR, and retained in-frame beta chains. Entries that share a CDR3 protein sequence are merged under the most common genes and DNA. The sample table holds a few hundred thousand distinct CDR3 sequences, of which 25% to 30% were seen once. The top ten constitute around a third of the sample. The CDR3, cysteine through phenylalanine, is 14 amino acids long. Solely the CDR3 DNA is kept, with 42 bases framed from the first base. Reading the germline V gene gives CDR1 SGHRS and CDR2 YFSETQ. A distance of 15 bases separates the germline ends of V and J, which lose 4 bases and 4 bases respectively. The sample's treatment or condition label, in plain terms: allogeneic hematopoietic cell transplantation with graft depleted of TCRalphabeta T cells and CD19 B cells. Transplant recipients were children who received TCRalphabeta/CD19-depleted allogeneic hematopoietic cell grafts.

This clonotype was seen only a few times. There is no known antigen for this receptor. Base qualities are not at hand, and no much larger clone is one base apart. This TCR came from a boy in the first two years of life with Wiskott-Aldrich syndrome, due to receive a stem cell transplant. The chain employs TRBV5-1 and TRBJ2-7; the best D guess is TRBD1, with 7 bases matching. Sequenced material: PBMCs, taken before TCRalphabeta/CD19-depleted stem cell transplant. This receptor carries the CDR3 CASSPARGDYEQYF. The sequenced DNA is TGCGCCAGCAGCCCGGCCAGGGGGGATTACGAGCAGTACTTC.